This TCR beta chain was captured in a study of blood T cell repertoires in COVID-19. Overall study context: The United States, Italy and Spain provided the acute and convalescent COVID-19 samples. The cDNA or gDNA used as material had been derived from T cells, B-cell-depleted T cells, or PBMCs.

How the authors handled the data: From reference gene primer amplification, estimates of nucleated cell counts were derived. Profiling relied on immunoSEQ multiplex PCR, and the TCRdb table lists in-frame clones only, not all of them. V and J calls and clone size come straight from that table; D and trimming were deduced from the DNA. This sample has around 50,000 clones, with approximately 80% found just once. Germline CDR1 and CDR2: SGHNT and YYREEE (reference sequence). The CDR3 sequence is 12 residues long. The chain recombines TRBV5-4 with TRBJ2-1, with 9 bases that match TRBD2. Source material: peripheral blood. The receptor was derived from a human donor with active or convalescent COVID-19. The donor label of this sample is uncertain. DNA of the CDR3: TGTGCAAGCGAGCGGGAGGAGGGTGAGCAGTTCTTC. Translating gives CASEREEGEQFF.